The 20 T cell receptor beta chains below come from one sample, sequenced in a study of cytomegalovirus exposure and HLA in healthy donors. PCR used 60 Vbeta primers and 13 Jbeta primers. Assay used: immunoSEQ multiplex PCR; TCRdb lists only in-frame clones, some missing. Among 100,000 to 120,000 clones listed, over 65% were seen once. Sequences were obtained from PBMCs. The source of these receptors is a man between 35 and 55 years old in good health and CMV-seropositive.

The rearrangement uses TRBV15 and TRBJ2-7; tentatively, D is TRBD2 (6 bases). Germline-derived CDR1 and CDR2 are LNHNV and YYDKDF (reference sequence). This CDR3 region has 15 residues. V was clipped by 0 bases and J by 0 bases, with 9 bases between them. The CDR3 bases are TGTGCCACCAGCAGAGAGGGCGGGGTCTCCTACGAGCAGTACTTC. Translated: CATSREGGVSYEQYF.

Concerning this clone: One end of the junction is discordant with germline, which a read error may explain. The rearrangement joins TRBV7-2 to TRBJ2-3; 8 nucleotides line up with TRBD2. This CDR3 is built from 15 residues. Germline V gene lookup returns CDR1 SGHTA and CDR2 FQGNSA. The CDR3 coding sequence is TGTGCCAGCAGCTCGCAGAGCGGGAGCACGGATACGCAGTATTTT. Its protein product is CASSSQSGSTDTQYF.

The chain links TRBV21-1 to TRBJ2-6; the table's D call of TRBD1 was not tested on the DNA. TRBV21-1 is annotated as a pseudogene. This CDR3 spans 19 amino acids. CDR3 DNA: TGTGCCAGCATTACTCCCGGGAGACAGGGATGCTCTGGGGCCAACGTCCTGACTTTC. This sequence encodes CASITPGRQGCSGANVLTF.

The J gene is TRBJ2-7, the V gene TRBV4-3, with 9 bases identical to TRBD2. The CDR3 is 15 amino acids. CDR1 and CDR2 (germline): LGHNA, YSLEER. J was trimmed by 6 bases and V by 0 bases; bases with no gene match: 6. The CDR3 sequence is CASSQDGGRAGEQYF. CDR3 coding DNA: TGCGCCAGCAGCCAAGACGGCGGGAGGGCGGGCGAGCAGTACTTC.

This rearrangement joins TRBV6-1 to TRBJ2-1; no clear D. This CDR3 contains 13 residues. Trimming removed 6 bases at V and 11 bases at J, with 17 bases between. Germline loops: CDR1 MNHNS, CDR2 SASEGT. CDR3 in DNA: TGTGCCAGCAGGGAACGGGTGGCCGCTCAGCAGTTCTTC. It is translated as CASRERVAAQQFF.

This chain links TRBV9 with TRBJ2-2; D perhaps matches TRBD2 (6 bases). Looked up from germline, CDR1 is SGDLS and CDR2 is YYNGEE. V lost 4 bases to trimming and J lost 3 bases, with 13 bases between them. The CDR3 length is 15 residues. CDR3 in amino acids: CASSQMPGDTGELFF. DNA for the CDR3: TGTGCCAGCAGCCAAATGCCGGGGGACACCGGGGAGCTGTTTTTT.

CDR3 region: CAISARLVYEQYF. The CDR3 DNA sequence: TGTGCCATCAGTGCGCGACTAGTGTACGAGCAGTACTTC. The chain is built from TRBV10-3 and TRBJ2-7; D possibly corresponds to TRBD2 (6 bases). Trimming shortened V by 4 bases and J by 4 bases, and 11 bases separated the two germline ends. Germline assignment: CDR1 ENHRY and CDR2 SYGVKD. The length of the CDR3 is 13 residues.

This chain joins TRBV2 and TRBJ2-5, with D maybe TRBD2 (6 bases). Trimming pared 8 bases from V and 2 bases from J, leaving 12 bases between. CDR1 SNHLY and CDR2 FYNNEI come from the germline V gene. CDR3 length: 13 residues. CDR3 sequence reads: CASGGIRQETQYF. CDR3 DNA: TGTGCCAGCGGGGGGATAAGACAAGAGACCCAGTACTTC.

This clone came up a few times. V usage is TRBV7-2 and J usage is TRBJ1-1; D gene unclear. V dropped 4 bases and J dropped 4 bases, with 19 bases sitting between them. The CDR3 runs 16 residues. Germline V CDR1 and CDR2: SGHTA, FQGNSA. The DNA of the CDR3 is TGTGCCAGCAGCTCACTTTCAGGCACGTTCCCCACTGAAGCTTTCTTT. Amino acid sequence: CASSSLSGTFPTEAFF. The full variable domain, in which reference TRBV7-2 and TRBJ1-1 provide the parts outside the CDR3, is GAGVSQSPSNKVTEKGKDVELRCDPISGHTALYWYRQSLGQGLEFLIYFQGNSAPDKSGLPSDRFSAERTGGSVSTLTIQRTQQEDSAVYLCASSSLSGTFPTEAFFGQGTRLTVV.

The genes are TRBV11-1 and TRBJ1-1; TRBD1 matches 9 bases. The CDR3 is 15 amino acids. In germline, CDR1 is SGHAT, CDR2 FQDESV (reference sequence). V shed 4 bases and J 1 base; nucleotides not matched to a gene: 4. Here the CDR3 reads CASSWWDRANTEAFF. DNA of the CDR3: TGTGCCAGCAGCTGGTGGGACAGGGCGAACACTGAAGCTTTCTTT. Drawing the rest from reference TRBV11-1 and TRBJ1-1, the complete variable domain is EAEVAQSPRYKITEKSQAVAFWCDPISGHATLYWYRQILGQGPELLVQFQDESVVDDSQLPKDRFSAERLKGVDSTLKIQPAELGDSAMYLCASSWWDRANTEAFFGQGTRLTVV.

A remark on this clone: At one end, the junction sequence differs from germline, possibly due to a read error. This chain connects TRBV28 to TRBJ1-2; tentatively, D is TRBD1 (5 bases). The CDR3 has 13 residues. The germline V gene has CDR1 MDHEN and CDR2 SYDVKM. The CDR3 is CASNLTGQNGYTF. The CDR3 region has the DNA TGTGCCAGCAATTTAACAGGTCAAAATGGCTACACCTTC.

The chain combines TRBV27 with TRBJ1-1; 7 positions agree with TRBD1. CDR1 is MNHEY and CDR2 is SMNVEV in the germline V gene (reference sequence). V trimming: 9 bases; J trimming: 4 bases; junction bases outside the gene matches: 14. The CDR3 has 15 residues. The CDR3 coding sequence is TGTGCCAGTACTAAATCGACAGGGTGGGGCACTGAAGCTTTCTTT. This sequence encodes CASTKSTGWGTEAFF.

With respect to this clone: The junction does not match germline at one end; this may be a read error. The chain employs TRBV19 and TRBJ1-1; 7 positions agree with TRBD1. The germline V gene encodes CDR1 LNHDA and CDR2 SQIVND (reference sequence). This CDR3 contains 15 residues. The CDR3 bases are TGTGCCAGTAGTCCTCACAGGGGACGGGTCACTGAAGCTTCCTTT. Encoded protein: CASSPHRGRVTEASF. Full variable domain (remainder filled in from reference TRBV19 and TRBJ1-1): DGGITQSPKYLFRKEGQNVTLSCEQNLNHDAMYWYRQDPGQGLRLIYYSQIVNDFQKGDIAEGYSVSREKKESFPLTVTSAQKNPTAFYLCASSPHRGRVTEASFGQGTRLTVV.

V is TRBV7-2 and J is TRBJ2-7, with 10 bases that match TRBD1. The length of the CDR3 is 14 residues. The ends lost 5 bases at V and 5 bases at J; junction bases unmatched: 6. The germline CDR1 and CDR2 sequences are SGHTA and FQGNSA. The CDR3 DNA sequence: TGTGCCAGCAGCCAGGGACAGGGGCCCAACGAGCAGTACTTC. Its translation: CASSQGQGPNEQYF.

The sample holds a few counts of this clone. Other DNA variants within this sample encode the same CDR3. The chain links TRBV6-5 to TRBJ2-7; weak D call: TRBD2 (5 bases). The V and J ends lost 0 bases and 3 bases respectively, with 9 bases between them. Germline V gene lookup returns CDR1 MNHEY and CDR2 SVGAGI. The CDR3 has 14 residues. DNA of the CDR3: TGTGCCAGCAGTTACTCTCGAGGGTACTACGAGCAGTACTTC. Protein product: CASSYSRGYYEQYF.

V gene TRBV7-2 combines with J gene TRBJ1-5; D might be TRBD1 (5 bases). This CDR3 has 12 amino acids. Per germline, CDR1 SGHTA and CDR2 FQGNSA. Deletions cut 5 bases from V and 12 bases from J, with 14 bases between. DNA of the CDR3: TGTGCCAGCAGCCTACCGGGGGGGAGCCAGCATTTT. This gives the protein CASSLPGGSQHF.

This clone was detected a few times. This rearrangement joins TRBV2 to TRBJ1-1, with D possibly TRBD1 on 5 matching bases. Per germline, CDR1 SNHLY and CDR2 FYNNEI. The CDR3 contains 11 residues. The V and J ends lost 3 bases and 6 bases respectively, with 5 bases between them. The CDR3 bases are TGTGCCAGCAGTGACAGGGCTGAAGCTTTCTTT. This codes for CASSDRAEAFF.

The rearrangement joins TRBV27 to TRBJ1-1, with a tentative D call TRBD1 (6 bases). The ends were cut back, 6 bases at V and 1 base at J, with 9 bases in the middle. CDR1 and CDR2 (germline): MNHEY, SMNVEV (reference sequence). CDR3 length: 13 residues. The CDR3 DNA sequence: TGTGCCAGCAGCCCCAGGGGGAACACTGAAGCTTTCTTT. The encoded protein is CASSPRGNTEAFF.

The CDR3: CASSLGRTGKNEQFF. In DNA form, the CDR3 reads TGCGCCAGCAGCTTGGGGCGGACAGGGAAAAATGAGCAGTTCTTC. The genes are TRBV5-1 and TRBJ2-1, with 8 nucleotides matching TRBD1. Germline CDR1 reads SGHRS; CDR2 reads YFSETQ. Trimming removed 0 bases from V and 7 bases from J; junction bases left unmatched: 6. The CDR3 runs 15 residues.

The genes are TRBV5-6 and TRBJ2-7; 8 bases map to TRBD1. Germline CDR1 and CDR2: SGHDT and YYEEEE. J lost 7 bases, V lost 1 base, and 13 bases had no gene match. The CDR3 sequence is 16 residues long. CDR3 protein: CASSLIPGRGLEEQYF. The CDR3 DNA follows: TGTGCCAGCAGCTTGATCCCGGGCAGGGGGCTGGAAGAGCAGTACTTC.